A single sample is the source of the 15 T cell receptor beta chains below, sequenced in a study of cytotoxic CD8 clonotypes in ibrutinib-treated CLL. The repertoire was sequenced with immunoSEQ multiplex PCR; TCRdb's copy has only in-frame clones and lacks some. The sample records about 140,000 clones, approximately 75% being singletons. The source material was PBMCs, sampled after 12 months of ibrutinib treatment. The receptor source for this set is a human donor with chronic lymphocytic leukemia.

This clone has at least ten counts. V gene TRBV5-4 combines with J gene TRBJ2-2, with 13 bases lining up with TRBD2. The CDR3 contains 16 residues. Per germline, CDR1 SGHNT and CDR2 YYREEE (reference sequence). The V gene end was trimmed by 4 bases and the J gene end by 5 bases; junction bases not matched to a gene: 5. This CDR3 reads CASSRRTSGGTGELFF. CDR3 DNA: TGTGCCAGCAGCCGGCGGACTAGCGGGGGAACCGGGGAGCTGTTTTTT.

The CDR3 nucleotides read TGTGCCAGCAGCTCTAGACGGGGCTCCTATTACACTGAAGCTTTCTTT. Translation gives CASSSRRGSYYTEAFF. V usage is TRBV7-2 and J usage is TRBJ1-1; tentatively, D is TRBD1 (5 bases). The CDR3 covers 16 residues. Germline assignment: CDR1 SGHTA and CDR2 FQGNSA. V lost 4 bases to trimming and J lost 3 bases, with 18 bases between them.

The rearrangement links TRBV4-3 to TRBJ1-2; D remains ambiguous. Germline assignment: CDR1 LGHNA and CDR2 YSLEER. The CDR3 is 14 amino acids. V lost 0 bases to trimming and J lost 2 bases, with 7 bases between them. CDR3 sequence reads: CASSQDVQNYGYTF. The DNA for the CDR3 is TGCGCCAGCAGCCAAGATGTACAGAACTATGGCTACACCTTC.

V gene TRBV18 combines with J gene TRBJ2-1; 7 nucleotides match TRBD1. V trimming: 2 bases; J trimming: 0 bases; junction bases outside the gene matches: 1. This CDR3 is 15 amino acids long. Per the germline V gene, CDR1 is KGHSH and CDR2 is LQKENI. CDR3 nucleotide sequence: TGTGCCAGCTCACCAGACAGGGACTCCTACAATGAGCAGTTCTTC. Protein sequence: CASSPDRDSYNEQFF.

V and J are TRBV28 and TRBJ2-7, with 9 bases identical to TRBD1. CDR1 is MDHEN, CDR2 SYDVKM, per germline. The CDR3 is 15 amino acids. With 3 bases clipped from V and 5 bases from J, the junction kept 8 bases outside the gene matches. Here the CDR3 reads CASSFDRTGVDEQYF. The CDR3 coding sequence is TGTGCCAGCAGTTTTGACAGGACAGGGGTCGACGAGCAGTACTTC.

The rearrangement uses TRBV19 and TRBJ2-1; D assignment may be TRBD1 or TRBD2 (5 bases each). The germline gives CDR1 LNHDA, CDR2 SQIVND (reference sequence). With 7 bases removed from V and 8 bases from J, the gap between germline ends came to 9 bases. The CDR3 has 11 residues. CDR3 loop: CASISGHEQFF. The CDR3 DNA reads TGTGCCAGTATTTCGGGACATGAGCAGTTCTTC.

This chain joins TRBV2 and TRBJ2-2; TRBD2 is a possible D gene (6 bases). Germline assignment: CDR1 SNHLY and CDR2 FYNNEI. V was cut by 7 bases and J by 1 base, with 19 bases left in between. The CDR3 is 17 amino acids. CDR3 in amino acids: CASIPVREMENTGELFF. The CDR3 DNA sequence: TGTGCCAGCATTCCGGTTCGGGAGATGGAGAACACCGGGGAGCTGTTTTTT. Supplemented by reference TRBV2 and TRBJ2-2, the full variable domain reads EPEVTQTPSHQVTQMGQEVILRCVPISNHLYFYWYRQILGQKVEFLVSFYNNEISEKSEIFDDQFSVERPDGSNFTLKIRSTKLEDSAMYFCASIPVREMENTGELFFGEGSRLTVL.

J is TRBJ2-5 and V is TRBV19; D tentatively reads TRBD1 or TRBD2 (5 bases each). The V end lost 5 bases, the J end lost 4 bases, and 14 bases lay between the germline ends. This CDR3 is built from 14 residues. Germline V gene lookup returns CDR1 LNHDA and CDR2 SQIVND (reference sequence). In DNA, the CDR3 is TGTGCCAGTAGTGCCGGACATGGGAGAGAGACCCAGTACTTC. As protein: CASSAGHGRETQYF.

This clone was seen only once. The CDR3 spells CASSPRQGVAKNIQYF. For the CDR3, the DNA is TGTGCCAGCAGTCCGAGACAGGGGGTAGCCAAAAACATTCAGTACTTC. The chain joins TRBV27 to TRBJ2-4; 9 bases align to TRBD1. This CDR3 region has 16 residues. Germline loops: CDR1 MNHEY, CDR2 SMNVEV (reference sequence). The V segment lost 5 bases and the J segment 0 bases; nucleotides outside the gene matches: 5.

The V gene is TRBV18, the J gene TRBJ2-7, with 15 bases matching TRBD2. Per the germline V gene, CDR1 is KGHSH and CDR2 is LQKENI. V lost 4 bases to trimming and J lost 4 bases; unmatched junction nucleotides: 5. The CDR3 is 16 residues long. The CDR3 DNA reads as TGTGCCAGCTCACGCGGACTAGCGGGGGGGCTATACGAGCAGTACTTC. The encoded protein is CASSRGLAGGLYEQYF.

The V gene is TRBV6-1, the J gene TRBJ2-2, with 10 bases matching TRBD2. The CDR3 contains 15 residues. The V gene end was trimmed by 8 bases and the J gene end by 3 bases; junction bases not matched to a gene: 6. Germline V gene lookup returns CDR1 MNHNS and CDR2 SASEGT. The CDR3 nucleotides are TGTGCCAGCCGACGGACTAGCGGACACACCGGGGAGCTGTTTTTT. This gives the protein CASRRTSGHTGELFF.

The genes are TRBV27 and TRBJ2-7; D unresolved. CDR1 is MNHEY, CDR2 SMNVEV, per germline (reference sequence). The CDR3 loop spans 14 amino acids. V lost 5 bases, J lost 2 bases, and 13 bases lay in between. CDR3 DNA sequence: TGTGCCAGCAGTCCCCGGGCTGTGGCCTACGAGCAGTACTTC. Its translation is CASSPRAVAYEQYF.

The rearrangement uses TRBV7-9 and TRBJ1-2; 9 nucleotides align to TRBD1. Germline loops: CDR1 SEHNR, CDR2 FQNEAQ (reference sequence). Trimming took 2 bases from V and 0 from J; bases not matched to a gene: 13. The CDR3 runs to 19 residues. The CDR3: CASSLLSSGTGKANYGYTF. As DNA, the CDR3 is TGTGCCAGCAGCTTATTAAGCTCGGGGACAGGGAAAGCTAACTATGGCTACACCTTC.

This chain joins TRBV15 and TRBJ2-1, with 9 bases identical to TRBD1. The CDR3 consists of 14 residues. In germline, CDR1 is LNHNV, CDR2 YYDKDF (reference sequence). The ends lost 5 bases at V and 8 bases at J; junction bases unmatched: 7. The DNA of the CDR3 is TGTGCCACCAGCTCGCGGACAGGGGTCGATGAGCAGTTCTTC. Translated: CATSSRTGVDEQFF.

This clone was counted once. V is TRBV19 and J is TRBJ1-1; weak D call: TRBD1 (5 bases). CDR3 length equals 14 residues. The ends were cut back, 5 bases at V and 6 bases at J, with 16 bases in the middle. Germline CDR1 and CDR2: LNHDA and SQIVND (reference sequence). This CDR3 reads CASSRYLGGAEAFF. The CDR3 bases are TGTGCCAGTAGTCGATACCTGGGGGGAGCTGAAGCTTTCTTT.